This T cell receptor beta chain was captured in a study of blood T cell repertoires in COVID-19. Study context: The United States, Italy and Spain were the sources of the acute and convalescent COVID-19 samples. T cells, B-cell-depleted T cells, or PBMCs provided the cDNA or gDNA that served as material.

Authors' analysis steps: Estimated nucleated cell counts came from reference gene primer amplification. The data were produced by immunoSEQ multiplex PCR, yet TCRdb's version contains in-frame clones alone and is incomplete. The DNA was the basis for D and trimming; V, J and clone size are from that table. Of about 59,000 clones listed, around 84% were seen once; the top ten hold over 5.5%. The CDR3 totals 14 residues. The germline V gene has CDR1 SGHRS and CDR2 YFSETQ. The J segment lost 7 bases and the V segment lost 4 bases, leaving 8 bases of the junction unmatched. This chain connects TRBV5-1 to TRBJ2-7; 10 bases agree with TRBD1. The origin of this receptor is a man between 60 and 75 years old with acute or convalescent COVID-19. Source material: peripheral blood. DNA for the CDR3: TGCGCCAGCAGCACCGGGACAGGGGTTGGGGAGCAGTACTTC. Encoded protein: CASSTGTGVGEQYF.